Presented here are 27 T cell receptor beta chains from one specimen sequenced in a study of T cell repertoires in cytomegalovirus infection. No antigen has been identified for these receptors. Each CDR3 protein is one row after TCRdb ran MiXCR on the reads. The sample lists approximately 500,000 distinct CDR3 sequences; more than 30% were seen once. Specimen: cultured PBMCs, collected from culture after CMV antigen stimulation. Every receptor here comes from a human donor in good health (CMV status not recorded). Some clones in this sample may be carry-over from other donors' samples.

The chain is built from TRBV6-5 and TRBJ2-5; the match to TRBD2 covers 10 bases. There are 17 residues in the CDR3. With 0 bases clipped from V and 6 bases from J, the junction kept 10 bases outside the gene matches. CDR1 and CDR2 from the germline V gene are MNHEY and SVGAGI. CDR3 bases: TGTGCCAGCAGTTACTCGATAGAGCGGGAGGGCCGAAAGACCCAGTACTTC. Its protein product is CASSYSIEREGRKTQYF.

The chain has TRBV7-9 and TRBJ2-7; 8 nucleotides align to TRBD1. The CDR3 covers 13 residues. V shed 8 bases and J 1 base; nucleotides not matched to a gene: 4. In germline, CDR1 is SEHNR, CDR2 FQNEAQ (reference sequence). The CDR3 bases are TGTGCCAGCGAGGGACAGGCATCCTACGAGCAGTACTTC. As protein: CASEGQASYEQYF. Combining the CDR3 with reference TRBV7-9 and TRBJ2-7 gives the whole variable domain DTGVSQNPRHKITKRGQNVTFRCDPISEHNRLYWYRQTLGQGPEFLTYFQNEAQLEKSRLLSDRFSAERPKGSFSTLEIQRTEQGDSAMYLCASEGQASYEQYFGPGTRLTVT.

This clonotype was counted only a few times. The chain has TRBV20-1 and TRBJ1-3; 8 bases map to TRBD1. After removal of 5 bases from V and 7 bases from J, the junction contained 7 bases not matched to a gene. The CDR3 totals 13 residues. Germline V gene lookup returns CDR1 DFQATT and CDR2 SNEGSKA (reference sequence). The CDR3 is CSAGQGVSNTIYF. CDR3 sequence (DNA): TGCAGTGCTGGACAGGGAGTGAGCAACACCATATATTTT.

This clonotype was seen only a few times. The genes are TRBV24-1 and TRBJ2-2, with TRBD1 matching over 9 bases. V was pared by 10 bases and J by 5 bases, with 7 bases of the junction left unmatched. CDR3 size: 14 residues. Looked up from germline, CDR1 is KGHDR and CDR2 is SFDVKD. The chain's CDR3 is CATTSGQGTGELFF. The CDR3 region has the DNA TGTGCCACTACATCGGGACAGGGTACCGGGGAGCTGTTTTTT.

This clonotype was counted only a few times. The CDR3 loop reads CASSQGGYYEQFF. Here the CDR3 DNA reads TGCGCCAGCAGCCAAGGCGGTTACTATGAGCAGTTCTTC. The chain links TRBV4-1 to TRBJ2-1; D ambiguous. In germline, CDR1 is MGHRA, CDR2 YSYEKL. This CDR3 contains 13 residues. The germline V and J ends were trimmed by 1 base and 8 bases, with 9 bases remaining between them.

This clonotype has only a few counts. The chain couples TRBV6-2 or TRBV6-3 to TRBJ2-1, with TRBD2 matching over 13 bases. The CDR3 totals 20 residues. Trimming removed 0 bases from V and 4 bases from J; junction bases left unmatched: 12. Germline loops: CDR1 MNHEY, CDR2 SVGEGT. As DNA, the CDR3 is TGTGCCAGCAGTTACTCCCCGGGACTAGCGGGACGGAACGTGTACAATGAGCAGTTCTTC. It yields the protein CASSYSPGLAGRNVYNEQFF.

This clonotype was observed a handful of times. The chain is built from TRBV12-3 or TRBV12-4 and TRBJ2-5; TRBD2 agrees at 8 bases. The V and J ends lost 7 bases and 4 bases, in that order; junction bases with no gene match: 8. The CDR3 extends over 14 amino acids. The CDR3 bases are TGTGCCAGCACTATCGGGAGGGCCACAGAGACCCAGTACTTC. Translation: CASTIGRATETQYF.

This clonotype occurred a few times. The gene calls are TRBV11-2 and TRBJ2-7, with 9 bases identical to TRBD1. The V segment lost 1 base and the J segment 5 bases; nucleotides outside the gene matches: 3. Germline V gives CDR1 SGHAT, CDR2 FQNNGV. The CDR3 spans 14 residues. In nucleotides, the CDR3 is TGTGCCAGCAGCTTAGCGGGACAGGGTAACGAGCAGTACTTC. Encoded protein: CASSLAGQGNEQYF.

This clonotype came up many times. This sequence joins TRBV7-2 and TRBJ2-1; TRBD2 matches 8 bases. Germline values: CDR1 SGHTA, CDR2 FQGNSA. The CDR3 sequence is 15 residues long. V trimming: 4 bases; J trimming: 4 bases; junction bases outside the gene matches: 6. The CDR3 protein is CASSSLGGGYNEQFF. DNA of the CDR3: TGTGCCAGCAGCTCCCTTGGCGGGGGGTACAATGAGCAGTTCTTC.

The sample holds a few counts of this clonotype. The chain employs TRBV7-2 and TRBJ2-3; D unresolved. The CDR3 sequence is 11 residues long. V lost 8 bases to trimming and J lost 6 bases, with 9 bases between them. Germline V gene lookup returns CDR1 SGHTA and CDR2 FQGNSA. This CDR3 reads CASGVGDTQYF. In DNA form, the CDR3 reads TGTGCCAGCGGGGTTGGGGATACGCAGTATTTT.

The chain links TRBV10-3 to TRBJ1-2; D is perhaps TRBD1 (5 bases). V dropped 10 bases and J dropped 0 bases, with 9 bases sitting between them. Germline CDR1 ENHRY, CDR2 SYGVKD. This CDR3 comprises 12 residues. CDR3 protein: CATEGTNYGYTF. In DNA, the CDR3 is TGTGCCACCGAGGGGACTAACTATGGCTACACCTTC.

The chain is built from TRBV5-6 and TRBJ1-4; the D is unclear. Trimming cost V 0 bases and J 7 bases, with 10 bases left between them. The CDR3 loop spans 14 amino acids. The germline gives CDR1 SGHDT, CDR2 YYEEEE. CDR3 DNA: TGTGCCAGCAGCTTGGTTGGGCCTAGTGAAAAACTGTTTTTT. It codes for CASSLVGPSEKLFF.

The chain uses TRBV5-1 and TRBJ2-3; 8 nucleotides align to TRBD1. CDR1 and CDR2 (germline): SGHRS, YFSETQ. Unmatched junction bases numbered 8, after V lost 5 bases and J lost 0 bases. CDR3 length: 16 residues. This CDR3 reads CASSSATGASTDTQYF. CDR3 bases: TGCGCCAGCAGTTCAGCGACAGGGGCTAGCACAGATACGCAGTATTTT.

The chain recombines TRBV6-5 with TRBJ2-1, with 10 nucleotides matching TRBD2. The CDR3 totals 15 residues. Trimming at V came to 1 base and at J to 9 bases, leaving 6 bases not matched to a gene. Per the germline V gene, CDR1 is MNHEY and CDR2 is SVGAGI. The DNA for the CDR3 is TGTGCCAGCAGTTACTTCCTAGCGGGAGAGGGTGAGCAGTTCTTC. It is translated as CASSYFLAGEGEQFF.

CDR3 loop: CASSQVASGRTSTDTQYF. In nucleotides, the CDR3 is TGCGCCAGCAGCCAAGTGGCTAGCGGGAGAACGAGCACAGATACGCAGTATTTT. The chain links TRBV4-3 to TRBJ2-3; TRBD2 matches at 10 bases. J was trimmed by 0 bases and V by 1 base; bases with no gene match: 7. The CDR3 extends over 18 amino acids. The germline CDR1 and CDR2 sequences are LGHNA and YSLEER.

V is TRBV9 and J is TRBJ1-4; D might be TRBD1 (5 bases). The germline V gene encodes CDR1 SGDLS and CDR2 YYNGEE. The CDR3 is made up of 15 amino acids. The V end was cut by 3 bases, the J end by 8 bases, with 17 bases between. CDR3 loop: CASSAEEGLNEKLFF. The DNA for the CDR3 is TGTGCCAGCAGCGCGGAGGAGGGGCTGAACGAAAAACTGTTTTTT.

The V gene is TRBV2, the J gene TRBJ1-4, with D tentatively TRBD1 (6 bases). Germline values: CDR1 SNHLY, CDR2 FYNNEI. Trimming left V 3 bases short and J 6 bases short, with 11 bases between. The CDR3 has 14 residues. CDR3 DNA: TGTGCCAGCAGTGAGTTCCGGACAGATGAAAAACTGTTTTTT. As protein: CASSEFRTDEKLFF.

This clonotype was recorded a few times. The chain couples TRBV27 to TRBJ2-5; 7 bases match TRBD1. Germline V CDR1 and CDR2: MNHEY, SMNVEV (reference sequence). The V segment lost 5 bases and the J segment 5 bases; nucleotides outside the gene matches: 11. The CDR3 extends over 15 amino acids. Here the CDR3 reads CASSPPEGAMETQYF. The CDR3, as DNA: TGTGCCAGCAGTCCCCCCGAGGGGGCTATGGAGACCCAGTACTTC.

The V call is TRBV11-2, the J call TRBJ2-1; no clear D gene. The CDR3 covers 16 residues. Germline V CDR1 and CDR2: SGHAT, FQNNGV. The germline V and J ends were trimmed by 5 bases and 7 bases, with 21 bases remaining between them. CDR3 in DNA: TGTGCCAGCAGCCCAGGATACGGGTTCGCGGAAAATGAGCAGTTCTTC. It translates to CASSPGYGFAENEQFF.

The sample holds many counts of this clonotype. The rearrangement links TRBV7-2 to TRBJ1-1; D perhaps matches TRBD1 (5 bases). The CDR3 sequence is 17 residues long. V was cut by 1 base and J by 8 bases, with 23 bases left in between. Germline V lookup: CDR1 SGHTA, CDR2 FQGNSA. The CDR3 nucleotides read TGTGCCAGCAGCTTAGGCATCGGACAATCTGAGCCGCCAGAAGCTTTCTTT. This translates into CASSLGIGQSEPPEAFF.

This clonotype was counted many times. The V and J genes are TRBV7-8 and TRBJ1-2; tentative D call: TRBD1 (5 bases). Per the germline V gene, CDR1 is SGHVS and CDR2 is FQNEAQ. V lost 5 bases and J 3 bases, leaving 16 bases between the germline ends. This CDR3 comprises 15 residues. CDR3 sequence: CASSPGLPYYYGYTF. Here the CDR3 DNA reads TGTGCCAGCAGCCCGGGACTGCCCTATTACTATGGCTACACCTTC.

The genes are TRBV12-3 or TRBV12-4 and TRBJ1-1; TRBD1 might be the D (6 bases). The CDR3 sequence is 15 residues long. Trimming shortened V by 3 bases and J by 0 bases, and 11 bases separated the two germline ends. The DNA for the CDR3 is TGTGCCAGCAGTTTGGCGGGGGCCCTGAACACTGAAGCTTTCTTT. As protein: CASSLAGALNTEAFF.

V gene TRBV27 combines with J gene TRBJ2-7; 15 positions match TRBD2. The CDR3 is 19 amino acids. V lost 9 bases to trimming and J lost 2 bases; unmatched junction nucleotides: 17. Germline CDR1 is MNHEY and CDR2 is SMNVEV (reference sequence). CDR3 bases: TGTGCCAGTAGGAGTCGGGCTGGGACTAGCGGGAGGATGGCCTACGAGCAGTACTTC. It specifies CASRSRAGTSGRMAYEQYF.

Worth noting for this clonotype: A junction boundary mismatches the germline segment, possibly from a read error. The chain employs TRBV7-6 and TRBJ2-5; a weak D match, TRBD1 (6 bases). The germline V gene has CDR1 SGHVS and CDR2 FNYEAQ. This CDR3 is built from 13 residues. Here the CDR3 DNA reads TGTGCCAGCAGATTAGACAGGCAAGAGACCCAGTACTTC. Translation: CASRLDRQETQYF. The whole variable domain, filled in from reference TRBV7-6 and TRBJ2-5, reads GAGVSQSPRYKVTKRGQDVALRCDPISGHVSLYWYRQALGQGPEFLTYFNYEAQQDKSGLPNDRFSAERPEGSISTLTIQRTEQRDSAMYRCASRLDRQETQYFGPGTRLLVL.

There are a few counts of this clonotype. This sequence joins TRBV7-7 and TRBJ2-7; TRBD2 matches 11 bases. Germline V gives CDR1 SSHAT, CDR2 FNYEAQ (reference sequence). There are 18 residues in the CDR3. CDR3 protein: CASSLGGTSGGIVYEQYV. The CDR3 DNA follows: TGTGCTAGCAGCTTAGGGGGGACTAGCGGAGGGATTGTCTACGAGCAGTACGTC.

The chain links TRBV19 to TRBJ1-1; 7 positions agree with TRBD1. V lost 9 bases and J lost 4; bases outside the gene matches: 11. Germline V gene data show CDR1 as LNHDA and CDR2 as SQIVND (reference sequence). CDR3 length: 14 residues. The chain's CDR3 is CASISDRRVTEAFF. The CDR3 region has the DNA TGTGCCAGCATATCGGACAGGCGGGTCACTGAAGCTTTCTTT.

The chain employs TRBV6-1 and TRBJ2-7; no clear D. CDR1 is MNHNS and CDR2 is SASEGT in the germline V gene. V was cut by 5 bases and J by 2 bases, with 16 bases left in between. The CDR3 is 15 amino acids. In nucleotides, the CDR3 is TGTGCCAGCAGTATAGAAAGAGGAAAACCCTACGAGCAGTACTTC. It is translated as CASSIERGKPYEQYF.